The sequence of this T cell receptor (beta chain) was determined in a study of PD-1 blockade in classical Hodgkin lymphoma. Study-level information: A 3 mg/kg intravenous dose of nivolumab was received by patients every 2 weeks. Overall study results and limits: The repertoire differences lack a defined cause, possibly disease activity or prior therapy. Baseline diversity in complete responders resembled that of newly diagnosed patients.

Time point specified: cycle 4 day 1 (C4D1), after 6 weeks of nivolumab. Every patient relapsed after autologous stem cell transplantation, and brentuximab vedotin exposure varied. Responses achieved at best were complete response, partial response or progressive disease. CDR3 length: 15 amino acids. V dropped 6 bases and J dropped 7 bases, with 21 bases sitting between them. Germline values: CDR1 MNHEY, CDR2 SVGAGI. In this sample, this clone turned up once. Antigen specificity is unknown. The assay was immunoSEQ multiplex PCR, and TCRdb's table has in-frame clones only and misses some. The sample lists roughly 56,000 clones, approximately 90% occurring once.

The sequencing here drew on peripheral blood mononuclear cells (PBMCs), taken before the fourth cycle of nivolumab. The sequence was obtained from a human donor with classical Hodgkin lymphoma. The chain couples TRBV6-5 to TRBJ2-5; weak D call: TRBD2 (6 bases). The CDR3 DNA is TGTGCCAGCAGCCCTTCGATCTGGGGAGGAACGACCCAGTACTTC. Its translation: CASSPSIWGGTTQYF.